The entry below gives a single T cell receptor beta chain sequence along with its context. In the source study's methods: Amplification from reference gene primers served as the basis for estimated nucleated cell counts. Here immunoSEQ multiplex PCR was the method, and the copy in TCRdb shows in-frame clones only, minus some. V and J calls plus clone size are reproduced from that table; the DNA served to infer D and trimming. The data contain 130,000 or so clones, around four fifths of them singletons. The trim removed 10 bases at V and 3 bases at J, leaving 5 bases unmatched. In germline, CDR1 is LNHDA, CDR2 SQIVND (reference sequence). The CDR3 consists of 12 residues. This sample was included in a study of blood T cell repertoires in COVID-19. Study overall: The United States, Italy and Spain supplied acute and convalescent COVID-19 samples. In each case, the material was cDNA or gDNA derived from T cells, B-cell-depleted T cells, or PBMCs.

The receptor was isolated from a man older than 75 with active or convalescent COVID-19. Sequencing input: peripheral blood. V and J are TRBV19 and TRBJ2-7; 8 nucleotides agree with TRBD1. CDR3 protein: CATHDRGYEQYF. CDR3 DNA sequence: TGTGCCACTCACGACAGGGGCTACGAGCAGTACTTC.